What follows describes a single TCR beta chain. This clone was seen a few times. Its antigen is still unknown. Per-base quality was not reported, and no clone a single base away is much larger than it. At the junction V is shortened by 3 bases and J by 4 bases, with 12 bases in between. CDR1 and CDR2, per the germline V gene (reference sequence), are SGHAT and FQDESV. Including the terminal cysteine and phenylalanine, the CDR3 comprises 14 residues. Kept here is only the CDR3 DNA, which spans 42 bases and is read in frame from base 1. The immunoSEQ Assay, a bias-controlled multiplex PCR, was used to amplify TCRbeta CDR3 regions from genomic DNA. Per the source publication's procedure: The number of nucleated cells in each sample was estimated by amplification of reference gene primers within the assay. To quantify the absolute abundance of each unique TCRbeta CDR3 rearrangement, sequence reads were collapsed and filtered. Productive Simpson clonality was computed per sample as the square root of Simpson's diversity index over productive rearrangements. TCRdb retrieved this table from immuneACCESS and kept in-frame rearrangements only. Not all clones are present; in checked studies, unresolved V genes account for under half, and no reason is known for the remainder. V and J calls and clone size are those listed in that table; D and trimming were worked out from the DNA. The sample table holds about 89,000 clones, of which about 78% were seen once. The ten top clones hold 13% to 15% of the sample.

This specimen belongs to a study of blood T cell repertoires in COVID-19 (dated by TCRdb to the early 2020s). A note on the overall study: Samples covering the acute and convalescent phases of COVID-19 were provided by collaborators in the United States, Italy and Spain. The dataset comprised deeply sampled blood TCRbeta repertoires from subjects exposed to, actively infected with, or recovered from COVID-19. The samples were drawn from two sources: the first 160 participants of the ongoing ImmuneRACE study, and 1,000 to 1,500 subjects contributed by 6 global collaborators. The repertoires were released in a freely available public database intended as a resource for research on the immune response to SARS-CoV-2. HLA class I and class II types, where available, came from metadata supplied by the sample provider rather than from assay-based typing. A de-identified subject ID, COVID-19 status, age in years and sex were almost always included in the sample metadata. The prospective study material was composed of cDNA or gDNA derived from T cells, B-cell-depleted T cells, or PBMCs.

The paper as a whole reports these results and caveats: How much clinical and demographic metadata was included differed by source and by participant, and the metadata was provided uncurated.

The collaborating institutions used their own protocols to collect whole blood in K2EDTA tubes. For TCRbeta analysis, collaborator samples were shipped as frozen whole blood, as isolated PBMCs, or as DNA extracted from either sample type. This receptor was taken from a woman over 75 with acute or convalescent COVID-19. The sequenced sample was peripheral blood. The V gene is TRBV11-1 and the J gene is TRBJ1-1; a weak D assignment points to TRBD1 (5 bases agree). The DNA sequence reads TGTGCCAGCAGCTTGATGGGGCGGGGCACTGAAGCTTTCTTT. This yields the protein CASSLMGRGTEAFF.